This TCR beta chain was identified in a study of CD8 T cells in ankylosing spondylitis. V dropped 0 bases and J dropped 10 bases, with 8 bases sitting between them. The CDR3 sequence is 12 residues long. Germline V gene data show CDR1 as SGHRS and CDR2 as YFSETQ. In the case of this clonotype: The antigen remains unidentified.

Study-wide findings and caveats: Ankylosing spondylitis blood appeared to be characterized by a TCR beta motif of roughly eight highly homologous variants.

Preparation of TCR beta libraries was done by quantitative 5'-RACE with molecular barcodes. TCRdb recomputed calls from the 5' RACE reads with MiXCR, one row per CDR3 protein. Counted here are 310,000 or so distinct CDR3 sequences, around 19% occurring once; the ten biggest clones make up roughly 8%. This sequence was found in a male donor with ankylosing spondylitis or in good health (not recorded which). The chain links TRBV5-1 to TRBJ2-1, with a tentative D call TRBD2 (5 bases). Source material: blood, either unsorted or a sorted T cell fraction (not recorded which). The CDR3 DNA reads as TGCGCCAGCAGCTTGGGAGACTACGAGCAGTTCTTC. It is translated as CASSLGDYEQFF.